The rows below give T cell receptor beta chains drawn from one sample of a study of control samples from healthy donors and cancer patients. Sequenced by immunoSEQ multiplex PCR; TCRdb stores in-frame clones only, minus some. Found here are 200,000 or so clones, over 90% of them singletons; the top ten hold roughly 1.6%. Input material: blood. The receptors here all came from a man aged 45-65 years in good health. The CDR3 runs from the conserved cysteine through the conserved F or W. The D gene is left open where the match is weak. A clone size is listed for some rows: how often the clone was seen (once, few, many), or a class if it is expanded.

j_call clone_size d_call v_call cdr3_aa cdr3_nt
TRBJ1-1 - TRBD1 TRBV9 CASSPRTGGLNTEAFF TGTGCCAGCAGCCCTAGGACAGGGGGCTTGAACACTGAAGCTTTCTTT
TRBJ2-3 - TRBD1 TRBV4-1 CASSRPGQRKDTQYF TGCGCCAGCAGCCGCCCGGGACAGAGAAAGGATACGCAGTATTTT
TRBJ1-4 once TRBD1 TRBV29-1 CSAGTGNEKLFF TGCAGCGCAGGGACAGGGAATGAAAAACTGTTTTTT
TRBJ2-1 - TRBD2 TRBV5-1 CASSGSGGAFNEQFF TGCGCCAGCAGCGGTAGCGGGGGGGCCTTCAATGAGCAGTTCTTC
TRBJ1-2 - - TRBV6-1 CASSEAGGGYGYTF TGTGCCAGCAGTGAAGCCGGCGGGGGCTATGGCTACACCTTC
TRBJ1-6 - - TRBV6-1 CASSEAHSPLHF TGTGCCAGCAGTGAAGCGCATTCACCCCTCCACTTT
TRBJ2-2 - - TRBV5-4 CASSLAGRSQTGELFF TGTGCCAGCAGCTTAGCAGGGCGAAGCCAAACCGGGGAGCTGTTTTTT
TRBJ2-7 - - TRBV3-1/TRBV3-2 CASSPGSEQYF TGTGCCAGCAGCCCCGGGTCCGAGCAGTACTTC
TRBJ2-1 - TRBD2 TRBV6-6 CASSRPRRGAGSEQFF TGTGCCAGCAGTCGCCCGCGGCGGGGGGCCGGGAGTGAGCAGTTCTTC
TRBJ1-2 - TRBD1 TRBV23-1 CASCLPDRNLYGYTF TGCGCCAGCTGCCTCCCGGACAGGAACCTTTATGGCTACACCTTC
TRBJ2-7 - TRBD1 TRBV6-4 CASRKSGTGWYEQYF TGTGCCAGCAGGAAATCCGGGACAGGGTGGTACGAGCAGTACTTC
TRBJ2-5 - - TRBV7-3 CASSFDGETQYF TGTGCCAGCAGCTTTGACGGGGAGACCCAGTACTTC
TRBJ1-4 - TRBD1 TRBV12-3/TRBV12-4 CASSFRGQEKLFF TGTGCCAGCAGTTTCAGGGGGCAAGAAAAACTGTTTTTT
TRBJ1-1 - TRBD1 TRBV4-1 CASSQGDRDTEAFF TGCGCCAGCAGCCAAGGAGACAGGGACACTGAAGCTTTCTTT
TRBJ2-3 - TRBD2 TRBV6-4 CASERGDTQYF TGTGCCAGCGAGCGGGGGGATACGCAGTATTTT
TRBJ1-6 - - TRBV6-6 CASSYSGGSSPLHF TGTGCCAGCAGTTACTCTGGGGGGAGTTCACCCCTCCACTTT
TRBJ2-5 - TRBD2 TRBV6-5 CASSSTSAYLAQYF TGTGCCAGCAGTTCGACTAGCGCCTACTTGGCCCAGTACTTC
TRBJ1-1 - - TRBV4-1 CASSQGPENTEAFF TGCGCCAGCAGCCAGGGACCAGAGAACACTGAAGCTTTCTTT
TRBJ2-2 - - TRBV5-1 CASSYRERDTGELFF TGCGCCAGCAGTTACAGGGAGAGGGACACCGGGGAGCTGTTTTTT
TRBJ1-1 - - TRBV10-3 CAISESEGRAFF TGTGCCATCAGTGAGTCGGAGGGAAGGGCTTTCTTT
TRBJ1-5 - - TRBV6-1 CASSGTWAVGTDQPQHF TGTGCCAGCAGTGGTACCTGGGCCGTGGGAACCGATCAGCCCCAGCATTTT
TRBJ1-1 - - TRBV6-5 CASSRDRTSTEAFF TGTGCCAGCAGCCGCGACAGGACCTCCACTGAAGCTTTCTTT
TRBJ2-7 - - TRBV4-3 CASSQERLGEQYF TGCGCCAGCAGCCAAGAAAGGCTGGGCGAGCAGTACTTC
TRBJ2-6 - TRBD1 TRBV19 CASSIFLFGTGVPSGANVLTF TGTGCCAGTAGTATTTTTCTATTCGGGACAGGGGTTCCCTCTGGGGCCAACGTCCTGACTTTC
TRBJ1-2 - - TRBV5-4 CASSLTSAYGYTF TGTGCCAGCAGCTTGACCTCGGCTTATGGCTACACCTTC
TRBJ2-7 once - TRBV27 CASSPRGDNYEQYF TGTGCCAGCAGTCCGAGGGGTGATAACTACGAGCAGTACTTC
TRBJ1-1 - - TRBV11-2 CASSLTLSNTEAFF TGTGCCAGCAGCTTAACGCTGTCGAACACTGAAGCTTTCTTT
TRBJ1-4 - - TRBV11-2 CASSLDRATNEKLFF TGTGCCAGCAGCTTAGATCGCGCAACTAATGAAAAACTGTTTTTT
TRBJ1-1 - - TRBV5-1 CASSYVRGSTEAFF TGCGCCAGCAGCTACGTTAGAGGCAGCACTGAAGCTTTCTTT
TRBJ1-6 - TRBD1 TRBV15 CATSNLQGLGNSPLHF TGTGCCACCAGCAATCTACAGGGGTTGGGTAATTCACCCCTCCACTTT
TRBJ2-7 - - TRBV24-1 CATSDGTYYEQYF TGTGCCACCAGTGATGGGACATACTACGAGCAGTACTTC
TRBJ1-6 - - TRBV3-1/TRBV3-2 CASSPTGSGNYNSPLHF TGTGCCAGCAGCCCCACTGGGTCAGGGAACTATAATTCACCCCTCCACTTT
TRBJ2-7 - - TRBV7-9 CASSFQGSEQYF TGTGCCAGCAGCTTTCAGGGATCCGAGCAGTACTTC
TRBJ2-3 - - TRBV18 CASSPSGDTQYF TGTGCCAGCTCACCCTCAGGCGATACGCAGTATTTT
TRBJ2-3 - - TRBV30 CAWTDGPGYTTDTQYF TGTGCCTGGACCGATGGTCCGGGATACACCACAGATACGCAGTATTTT
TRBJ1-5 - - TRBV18 CASSPSGVSNQPQHF TGTGCCAGCTCACCGTCTGGGGTTAGCAATCAGCCCCAGCATTTT
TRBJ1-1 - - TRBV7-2 CASSLNQGQGTEAFF TGTGCCAGCAGCTTAAACCAGGGTCAGGGCACTGAAGCTTTCTTT